Detailed here is one T cell receptor (beta chain). The entry originates in a study of cytomegalovirus exposure and HLA in healthy donors. This table comes from immunoSEQ multiplex PCR, and its TCRdb copy is limited to in-frame clones, with some not included. Of around 200,000 clones in the sample, about 81% were seen once. The TCR sequence derives from a young woman in good health and CMV-seronegative. Sequencing used PBMCs.

The chain's CDR3 is CASRLRTGVNEQFF. DNA for the CDR3: TGTGCCAGCAGATTGAGGACAGGGGTCAATGAGCAGTTCTTC. The genes are TRBV2 and TRBJ2-1; TRBD1 matches 9 bases. Trimming removed 6 bases from V and 6 bases from J; junction bases left unmatched: 6. The CDR3 is 14 residues long. The germline V gene encodes CDR1 SNHLY and CDR2 FYNNEI.